Shown below are 28 T cell receptor beta chains from a single sample sequenced in a study of cytotoxic CD8 clonotypes in ibrutinib-treated CLL. Assay: immunoSEQ multiplex PCR; the TCRdb copy retains only in-frame clones and omits some. The data hold some 61,000 clones, with under 70% observed a single time. The specimen comprised PBMCs, sampled after 12 months of ibrutinib treatment. The receptors shown here come from a human donor with chronic lymphocytic leukemia.

The chain links TRBV21-1 to TRBJ2-7; the tabulated D call, TRBD1, remains unverified against the DNA. TRBV21-1 is assigned pseudogene status. The length of the CDR3 is 16 residues. CDR3 coding DNA: TGTGCCAGCAGCTTAACTTTGACCGGGACAGGGAACGAGCAGTACTTC. Translated, it gives CASSLTLTGTGNEQYF.

The chain is built from TRBV9 and TRBJ2-2; D possibly corresponds to TRBD1 (5 bases). V lost 0 bases and J 4 bases, leaving 13 bases between the germline ends. Germline V lookup: CDR1 SGDLS, CDR2 YYNGEE. This CDR3 spans 16 amino acids. This chain's CDR3 is CASSVELGHLTGELFF. The CDR3 coding sequence is TGTGCCAGCAGCGTAGAGCTCGGACACCTCACCGGGGAGCTGTTTTTT.

V gene TRBV11-2 combines with J gene TRBJ2-3, with D perhaps matching TRBD2 (6 bases). This CDR3 comprises 15 residues. CDR1 is SGHAT, CDR2 FQNNGV, per germline. Trimming shortened V by 7 bases and J by 8 bases, and 22 bases separated the two germline ends. CDR3 in DNA: TGTGCCAGCACGCCTGATGACGGGGGATCCGTTACGCAGTATTTT. Encoded protein: CASTPDDGGSVTQYF.

This chain connects TRBV7-9 to TRBJ2-1; unclear D gene. There are 11 residues in the CDR3. Germline loops: CDR1 SEHNR, CDR2 FQNEAQ (reference sequence). The V end lost 1 base, the J end lost 15 bases, and 10 bases lay between the germline ends. DNA for the CDR3: TGTGCCAGCAGCTTAGGGGATTGGCCGTTCTTC. This encodes CASSLGDWPFF.

The CDR3 sequence is CASSATRGTEAFF. The CDR3 DNA reads TGTGCCAGCAGCGCCACCCGGGGAACTGAAGCTTTCTTT. The chain employs TRBV7-2 and TRBJ1-1; D call uncertain. Trimming took 5 bases from V and 5 from J, leaving 12 bases between them. CDR1 and CDR2 from the germline V gene are SGHTA and FQGNSA. The CDR3 covers 13 residues.

As concerns this clone: The germline gene is not matched at one end of the junction; a read error may be the cause. V is TRBV5-4 and J is TRBJ1-2, with D possibly matching TRBD1 (5 bases). The CDR3 runs to 15 residues. Germline V gives CDR1 SGHNT, CDR2 YYREEE (reference sequence). CDR3 in amino acids: CASSPILGENYGYTF. The DNA for the CDR3 is TGCGCCAGCAGCCCCATATTGGGGGAAAACTATGGCTACACCTTC.

The chain joins TRBV29-1 to TRBJ2-3; possible D gene TRBD2, 6 bases. Germline V gene sequence: CDR1 SQVTM, CDR2 ANQGSEA. The CDR3 runs 14 residues. Trimming stripped 6 bases from V and 2 bases from J, with 15 bases between. The CDR3 bases are TGCAGCGTCTCAAACAGGACTACCACAGATACGCAGTATTTT. It yields the protein CSVSNRTTTDTQYF.

This sequence joins TRBV14 and TRBJ2-3; 7 bases align to TRBD2. Germline V gene data show CDR1 as SGHDN and CDR2 as FVKESK. V trimming: 5 bases; J trimming: 3 bases; junction bases outside the gene matches: 8. The CDR3 length is 15 residues. The CDR3 region is CASSFRTSFTDTQYF. Written as DNA, the CDR3 is TGTGCCAGCAGCTTTCGGACTAGTTTTACAGATACGCAGTATTTT.

The V gene is TRBV30, the J gene TRBJ2-1, with D tentatively TRBD1 (6 bases). In germline, CDR1 is GTSNPN, CDR2 SVGIG (reference sequence). Trimming left V 2 bases short and J 0 bases short, with 8 bases between. The length of the CDR3 is 14 residues. CDR3 DNA: TGTGCCTGGAGTAAAGGGGGCTCCTACAATGAGCAGTTCTTC. Its translation is CAWSKGGSYNEQFF.

V usage is TRBV6-1 and J usage is TRBJ2-3, with D uncertain. The germline gives CDR1 MNHNS, CDR2 SASEGT. CDR3 length: 15 residues. The V and J ends lost 6 bases and 7 bases respectively, with 20 bases between them. The CDR3 is CASRPDWNELYTQYF. DNA of the CDR3: TGTGCCAGCAGGCCCGACTGGAATGAATTATATACGCAGTATTTT.

The chain combines TRBV11-2 with TRBJ1-4; TRBD1 might be the D (6 bases). Trimming took off 1 base at V and 8 bases at J, with 20 bases between the two ends. CDR3 size: 17 residues. Germline V lookup: CDR1 SGHAT, CDR2 FQNNGV. The CDR3, as DNA: TGTGCCAGCAGCTTAGTTGGGGGGCGAAGGTCTGGGGAAAAACTGTTTTTT. Translating gives CASSLVGGRRSGEKLFF.

The table lists this clone with a few counts. The rearrangement joins TRBV5-6 to TRBJ2-2; perhaps D is TRBD1 or TRBD2 (5 bases each). The germline gives CDR1 SGHDT, CDR2 YYEEEE. The V and J ends lost 0 bases and 5 bases respectively, with 14 bases between them. CDR3 length: 16 amino acids. The CDR3 nucleotides are TGTGCCAGCAGCTTGGTGAGGGCCTGGGGGACCGGGGAGCTGTTTTTT. As protein: CASSLVRAWGTGELFF.

The chain uses TRBV5-1 and TRBJ2-7; 8 nucleotides match TRBD1. Germline V CDR1 and CDR2: SGHRS, YFSETQ. CDR3 length: 16 amino acids. After removal of 4 bases from V and 3 bases from J, the junction contained 12 bases not matched to a gene. CDR3 nucleotides: TGCGCCAGCAGCAAGATACCGGGACAGGAGGACTACGAGCAGTACTTC. Its protein product is CASSKIPGQEDYEQYF. The whole variable domain, remainder taken from reference TRBV5-1 and TRBJ2-7, is KAGVTQTPRYLIKTRGQQVTLSCSPISGHRSVSWYQQTPGQGLQFLFEYFSETQRNKGNFPGRFSGRQFSNSRSEMNVSTLELGDSALYLCASSKIPGQEDYEQYFGPGTRLTVT.

CDR3 DNA: TGTGCCAGCAGCTTAGCGCCAGGGCACACTGAAGCTTTCTTT. This codes for CASSLAPGHTEAFF. The rearrangement links TRBV7-2 to TRBJ1-1, with TRBD1 as a possible D gene (5 bases). Trimming left V 0 bases short and J 3 bases short, with 8 bases between. The CDR3 extends over 14 amino acids. Germline CDR1 and CDR2: SGHTA and FQGNSA.

The chain combines TRBV6-6 with TRBJ1-6, with D uncertain. Trimming shortened V by 4 bases and J by 8 bases, and 6 bases separated the two germline ends. This CDR3 has 12 amino acids. Germline CDR1 MNHNY, CDR2 SVGAGI (reference sequence). CDR3 DNA sequence: TGTGCCAGCAGTTTTAGAGATTCACCCCTCCACTTT. Translating it yields CASSFRDSPLHF.

The chain links TRBV9 to TRBJ2-5; no definite D call. Germline assignment: CDR1 SGDLS and CDR2 YYNGEE. This CDR3 is 13 amino acids long. The V end lost 0 bases, the J end lost 4 bases, and 7 bases lay between the germline ends. The CDR3 DNA reads TGTGCCAGCAGCGTAGCTTGGGGAGAGACCCAGTACTTC. Translating gives CASSVAWGETQYF.

V is TRBV9 and J is TRBJ1-3; 9 bases align to TRBD1. Germline loops: CDR1 SGDLS, CDR2 YYNGEE. The CDR3 extends over 17 amino acids. The J segment lost 0 bases and the V segment lost 5 bases, leaving 9 bases of the junction unmatched. The CDR3 sequence: CASSKLGQGGSGNTIYF. DNA of the CDR3: TGTGCCAGCAGTAAACTGGGACAGGGAGGCTCTGGAAACACCATATATTTT. The full variable domain, completed using reference TRBV9 and TRBJ1-3, is DSGVTQTPKHLITATGQRVTLRCSPRSGDLSVYWYQQSLDQGLQFLIQYYNGEERAKGNILERFSAQQFPDLHSELNLSSLELGDSALYFCASSKLGQGGSGNTIYFGEGSWLTVV.

This chain connects TRBV30 to TRBJ1-6, with TRBD1 matching 7 bases. The CDR3 runs 16 residues. The J segment lost 9 bases and the V segment lost 2 bases, leaving 13 bases of the junction unmatched. Germline CDR1 reads GTSNPN; CDR2 reads SVGIG (reference sequence). The CDR3 here is CAWSSLGQERGSPLHF. The CDR3, as DNA: TGTGCCTGGAGTTCGCTCGGACAGGAACGGGGTTCACCCCTCCACTTT.

In this sample, this clone turned up a few times. The V and J genes are TRBV28 and TRBJ1-5, with 8 bases that match TRBD1. Per the germline V gene, CDR1 is MDHEN and CDR2 is SYDVKM. V lost 4 bases and J lost 2; bases outside the gene matches: 4. CDR3 length: 15 residues. The CDR3 loop is CASSYRGGGNQPQHF. CDR3 DNA: TGTGCCAGCAGTTACAGGGGGGGTGGCAATCAGCCCCAGCATTTT.

The chain carries TRBV19 and TRBJ1-5, with D possibly matching TRBD1 (6 bases). From germline, CDR1 is LNHDA and CDR2 SQIVND (reference sequence). Trimming cost V 3 bases and J 5 bases, with 11 bases left between them. The CDR3 covers 14 residues. CDR3 in DNA: TGTGCCAGTAGTATCCCGGGGGCGGATCAGCCCCAGCATTTT. Its protein product is CASSIPGADQPQHF.

This clone appeared once. The chain combines TRBV7-9 with TRBJ2-3; D is possibly TRBD2 (5 bases). Trimming left V 0 bases short and J 1 base short, with 5 bases between. In germline, CDR1 is SEHNR, CDR2 FQNEAQ (reference sequence). The CDR3 contains 14 residues. The CDR3 coding sequence is TGTGCCAGCAGCTTAGCCGGGGGCACAGATACGCAGTATTTT. It specifies CASSLAGGTDTQYF.

The V gene is TRBV25-1, the J gene TRBJ2-1; TRBD2 matches 7 bases. The V gene's germline CDR1 is MGHDK and CDR2 SYGVNS. This CDR3 is built from 15 residues. V lost 6 bases, J lost 4 bases, and 9 bases stayed unmatched. This chain's CDR3 is CASSSWEGPYNEQFF. The CDR3 DNA reads as TGTGCCAGCAGCAGCTGGGAGGGACCATACAATGAGCAGTTCTTC.

The rearrangement joins TRBV30 to TRBJ2-7, with 8 bases aligning to TRBD2. The CDR3 runs to 17 residues. The V and J ends lost 2 bases and 5 bases, in that order; junction bases with no gene match: 17. The germline CDR1 and CDR2 sequences are GTSNPN and SVGIG (reference sequence). CDR3 amino acids: CAWSRGGATTAPHEQYF. DNA for the CDR3: TGTGCCTGGAGTCGGGGGGGGGCTACTACCGCCCCCCACGAGCAGTACTTC.

The chain carries TRBV19 and TRBJ1-1; weak D call: TRBD1 (6 bases). Trimming cost V 8 bases and J 6 bases, with 19 bases left between them. Germline V lookup: CDR1 LNHDA, CDR2 SQIVND (reference sequence). The CDR3 contains 14 residues. The DNA of the CDR3 is TGTGCCAGTTCTGGGGGACACCGGGGCGCTGAAGCTTTCTTT. It is translated as CASSGGHRGAEAFF.

V usage is TRBV11-2 and J usage is TRBJ2-5, with no clear D. The germline V and J ends were trimmed by 5 bases and 1 base, with 5 bases remaining between them. There are 12 residues in the CDR3. CDR1 and CDR2 from the germline V gene are SGHAT and FQNNGV. The CDR3 sequence is CASSISQETQYF. CDR3 nucleotide sequence: TGTGCCAGCAGCATCTCCCAAGAGACCCAGTACTTC.

The rearrangement links TRBV19 to TRBJ1-5; D gene ambiguous. Trimming took 3 bases from V and 4 from J, leaving 13 bases between them. Germline V gene lookup returns CDR1 LNHDA and CDR2 SQIVND (reference sequence). CDR3 length equals 15 residues. CDR3 protein: CASSIGAERNQPQHF. CDR3 DNA: TGTGCCAGTAGTATTGGAGCAGAGCGAAATCAGCCCCAGCATTTT.

The chain recombines TRBV6-5 with TRBJ1-1; TRBD1 might be the D (5 bases). The CDR3 has 15 amino acids. The germline gives CDR1 MNHEY, CDR2 SVGAGI. The V and J ends lost 0 bases and 1 base respectively, with 9 bases between them. CDR3 in DNA: TGTGCCAGCAGTTACTCGCGGACAAGGAACACTGAAGCTTTCTTT. As protein: CASSYSRTRNTEAFF.

The V call is TRBV7-9, the J call TRBJ2-3; D might be TRBD2 (6 bases). Per the germline V gene, CDR1 is SEHNR and CDR2 is FQNEAQ (reference sequence). This CDR3 spans 15 amino acids. The V end was cut by 1 base, the J end by 0 bases, with 8 bases between. CDR3: CASSLVLASTDTQYF. As DNA, the CDR3 is TGTGCCAGCAGCTTAGTACTAGCAAGCACAGATACGCAGTATTTT.